This T cell receptor beta chain stems from a study of breast tumors, draining lymph nodes, adjacent tissues. General observations from the study: That most tumor T cells come from lymph nodes remained unproven.

V gave up 3 bases and J gave up 9 bases, with 12 bases separating them. The CDR3 extends over 12 amino acids. Germline CDR1 and CDR2: DFQATT and SNEGSKA (reference sequence). A single record per CDR3 protein comes from TCRdb applying MiXCR to the multiplex PCR reads. This table has some 8,500 distinct CDR3 sequences, under 50% appearing once. In the case of this clonotype: What it binds is unknown.

Sequenced input: tumor-adjacent breast tissue. This sequence originates from a female donor with breast cancer. Some clones in this sample may be carry-over from other donors' samples. The chain is built from TRBV20-1 and TRBJ2-1; D gene uncertain. CDR3 region: CSASGYHSEQFF. The DNA of the CDR3 is TGCAGTGCTAGTGGCTACCACAGTGAGCAGTTCTTC.